This section outlines one TCR beta chain sequence together with its context. The target antigen is unknown. These data originate in a study of T cell responses to AZD1222 COVID-19 vaccine. The study's findings and limits: Mostly white British, mostly female donors; authors suggested clonal diversity may be underestimated. The span of vaccine-associated CD4 TCRs extended across spike, with dominance at 160-218 and 743-854. The study reported that nearly half of spike-specific TCRs target unmutated variant regions. Spike-specific TCR depth and breadth grew after two AZD1222 doses.

The CDR3 loop spans 16 amino acids. V was pared by 2 bases and J by 1 base, with 15 bases between. Germline V gene sequence: CDR1 SGHDN, CDR2 FVKESK. TCRdb's copy holds only in-frame clones and misses some; the assay was immunoSEQ multiplex PCR. This table has about 160,000 clones, approximately 87% appearing once. The rearrangement links TRBV14 to TRBJ2-7; no reliable D call. The material was peripheral blood, obtained 28 days after the second AZD1222 dose. The sequence was collected from an adult who received the AZD1222 COVID-19 vaccine. The CDR3 DNA reads TGTGCCAGCAGCCAACGGAAGTTCCTCGGATCCTACGAGCAGTACTTC. Its protein is CASSQRKFLGSYEQYF.